This is a list of T cell receptor beta chains from one sample in a study of OX40 agonist ivuxolimab in advanced cancers. TCRdb keeps only in-frame clones here, not all; method: immunoSEQ multiplex PCR. Counted here are 30,000 to 50,000 clones, around nine tenths occurring once; the ten biggest clones make up 0.45% to 0.65%. The material sequenced was CD4+ or CD8+ T cells sorted from blood, taken in a trial of the OX40 agonist ivuxolimab. These receptors were obtained from an adult with an advanced solid tumor such as melanoma, head and neck, liver or kidney cancer. Each CDR3 is given with its conserved first and last residue. Each record gives: V gene, D gene, clone size, J gene, CDR3 protein. D genes are given only for firm matches. Some rows have no size entry. The others give once, few or many, or a class for an expanded clone.

v_call: TRBV29-1
d_call: .
clone_size: .
j_call: TRBJ1-4
cdr3_aa: CSAGSGVEKLFF

v_call: TRBV7-3
d_call: .
clone_size: .
j_call: TRBJ1-1
cdr3_aa: CASSRTGINTEAFF

v_call: TRBV5-1
d_call: TRBD2
clone_size: .
j_call: TRBJ2-7
cdr3_aa: CASSPFGGVQSYEQYF

v_call: TRBV29-1
d_call: TRBD1
clone_size: .
j_call: TRBJ2-1
cdr3_aa: CSVELRDRALTEQFF

v_call: TRBV4-2
d_call: .
clone_size: few
j_call: TRBJ1-3
cdr3_aa: CASSPPTESSGNTIYF

v_call: TRBV28
d_call: .
clone_size: .
j_call: TRBJ1-1
cdr3_aa: CASSGHTNTEAFF

v_call: TRBV5-1
d_call: .
clone_size: .
j_call: TRBJ1-2
cdr3_aa: CASSEGSVANYGYTF

v_call: TRBV28
d_call: TRBD1
clone_size: .
j_call: TRBJ1-1
cdr3_aa: CASSPGTGGEDTEAFF

v_call: TRBV18
d_call: .
clone_size: .
j_call: TRBJ2-1
cdr3_aa: CASSTVVGPDNEQFF

v_call: TRBV25-1
d_call: .
clone_size: .
j_call: TRBJ1-1
cdr3_aa: CATTSSVGTEAFF

v_call: TRBV9
d_call: TRBD2
clone_size: .
j_call: TRBJ2-3
cdr3_aa: CASSPAAGGFTDTQYF

v_call: TRBV18
d_call: .
clone_size: .
j_call: TRBJ1-4
cdr3_aa: CASSPGGSVNEKLFF

v_call: TRBV13
d_call: .
clone_size: .
j_call: TRBJ2-2
cdr3_aa: CASRTGLSTNTGELFF

v_call: TRBV12-5
d_call: .
clone_size: once
j_call: TRBJ1-2
cdr3_aa: CASGDTGRFYGYTF

v_call: TRBV7-9
d_call: .
clone_size: .
j_call: TRBJ2-4
cdr3_aa: CASSSAGDSTGTKNIQYF

v_call: TRBV7-3
d_call: .
clone_size: once
j_call: TRBJ2-1
cdr3_aa: CASSLTGTSYNEQFF

v_call: TRBV4-1
d_call: .
clone_size: .
j_call: TRBJ1-2
cdr3_aa: CASSQDMRRGADSGYTF

v_call: TRBV5-1
d_call: .
clone_size: .
j_call: TRBJ1-3
cdr3_aa: CASSLGPTGSSGNTIYF

v_call: TRBV5-5
d_call: .
clone_size: .
j_call: TRBJ2-3
cdr3_aa: CASSLGIPTTDTQYF

v_call: TRBV7-2
d_call: .
clone_size: .
j_call: TRBJ1-5
cdr3_aa: CASSLGARENQPQHF

v_call: TRBV18
d_call: .
clone_size: .
j_call: TRBJ1-2
cdr3_aa: CASSPQGREGYTF

v_call: TRBV9
d_call: .
clone_size: .
j_call: TRBJ1-1
cdr3_aa: CASKIMDSYMNTEAFF

v_call: TRBV9
d_call: .
clone_size: few
j_call: TRBJ2-5
cdr3_aa: CASSVMGGGAQETQYF

v_call: TRBV6-4
d_call: .
clone_size: .
j_call: TRBJ1-2
cdr3_aa: CASSDRHLGGYTF

v_call: TRBV15
d_call: TRBD1
clone_size: .
j_call: TRBJ2-6
cdr3_aa: CATQGQSLFSGANVLTF

v_call: TRBV15
d_call: .
clone_size: .
j_call: TRBJ1-2
cdr3_aa: CATSRDLQLTNYGYTF

v_call: TRBV5-6
d_call: .
clone_size: .
j_call: TRBJ2-3
cdr3_aa: CASSLVRGSDTQYF

v_call: TRBV9
d_call: .
clone_size: .
j_call: TRBJ2-2
cdr3_aa: CASSVGSSTGELFF

v_call: TRBV6-5
d_call: TRBD1
clone_size: .
j_call: TRBJ1-1
cdr3_aa: CASSNEDRGGTEAFF

v_call: TRBV6-1
d_call: .
clone_size: .
j_call: TRBJ2-1
cdr3_aa: CASSEYRGGPINEQFF

v_call: TRBV10-3
d_call: .
clone_size: .
j_call: TRBJ2-7
cdr3_aa: CASGDSPNYEQYF

v_call: TRBV7-2
d_call: .
clone_size: .
j_call: TRBJ2-3
cdr3_aa: CASSSKGPSDTQYF

v_call: TRBV10-3
d_call: TRBD1
clone_size: .
j_call: TRBJ1-6
cdr3_aa: CAISELDRGPNSPLHF

v_call: TRBV4-3
d_call: .
clone_size: .
j_call: TRBJ1-1
cdr3_aa: CASSQDWGRGEAFF

v_call: TRBV9
d_call: .
clone_size: .
j_call: TRBJ2-1
cdr3_aa: CASSVTPGLANNEQFF